The 6 T cell receptor beta chains reported below all come from one sample, sequenced in a study of blood T cells in healthy people across ages. A second roughly 6 to 11 cycle PCR used barcoded and J-beta primers. TCRdb passed the 5' RACE reads through MiXCR, listing each CDR3 protein once. This table holds about 1.6 million distinct CDR3 sequences, about 31% found once. The source material was blood. These receptors came from a woman between 25 and 40 years old in good health.

In its sample, this clonotype was seen a few times. CDR3 amino acids: CASSAGRDRATNEKLFF. CDR3 DNA sequence: TGTGCCAGCAGCGCTGGGCGGGACAGGGCAACTAATGAAAAACTGTTTTTT. This sequence joins TRBV9 and TRBJ1-4; 9 bases line up with TRBD1. This CDR3 has 17 residues. With V trimmed by 3 bases and J by 0 bases, 6 bases remained unmatched. CDR1 is SGDLS, CDR2 YYNGEE, per germline.

This clonotype was found many times. The rearrangement joins TRBV27 to TRBJ2-4; D remains unclear. Germline V gene lookup returns CDR1 MNHEY and CDR2 SMNVEV (reference sequence). V lost 8 bases to trimming and J lost 4 bases, with 9 bases between them. The CDR3 is made up of 12 amino acids. The CDR3 loop is CASGIAKNIQYF. The CDR3 coding sequence is TGTGCCAGCGGAATTGCGAAAAACATTCAGTACTTC.

The genes are TRBV7-2 and TRBJ2-2, with a possible D match to TRBD2 (5 bases). The length of the CDR3 is 18 residues. Germline V lookup: CDR1 SGHTA, CDR2 FQGNSA. V was pared by 3 bases and J by 3 bases, with 20 bases between. The CDR3 protein is CASSLRAHSIVDTGELFF. The CDR3 nucleotides are TGTGCCAGCAGCTTGAGGGCCCATTCAATCGTAGACACCGGGGAGCTGTTTTTT.

This clonotype was counted only a few times. The chain has TRBV6-1 and TRBJ2-5; TRBD2 is a possible D gene (6 bases). V lost 2 bases and J 5 bases, leaving 12 bases between the germline ends. This CDR3 contains 14 residues. Germline CDR1 reads MNHNS; CDR2 reads SASEGT. CDR3 sequence reads: CASSERPAGETQYF. The CDR3 coding sequence is TGTGCCAGCAGTGAAAGACCCGCGGGGGAGACCCAGTACTTC.

For this clonotype: A much bigger clone sits one base away, suggesting this may be a read error. J is TRBJ2-3 and V is TRBV7-9; possible D gene TRBD2, 6 bases. CDR3 size: 14 residues. The germline V gene encodes CDR1 SEHNR and CDR2 FQNEAQ (reference sequence). V gave up 10 bases and J gave up 4 bases, with 18 bases separating them. The CDR3: CAILSDGEADTQYF. In DNA form, the CDR3 reads TGTGCCATCCTCTCTGACGGGGAGGCAGATACGCAGTATTTT.

The gene calls are TRBV7-3 and TRBJ2-5, with TRBD2 identical over 13 bases. V lost 4 bases to trimming and J lost 5 bases; unmatched junction nucleotides: 4. CDR3 length: 15 residues. CDR1 and CDR2 from the germline V gene are SGHTA and FQGTGA. CDR3 residues: CASSSRTSGSETQYF. The CDR3 coding sequence is TGTGCCAGCAGCTCCAGGACTAGCGGGAGTGAGACCCAGTACTTC.